These 23 T cell receptor beta chains came from one sample sequenced in a study of blood T cell repertoires in COVID-19. Measured with immunoSEQ multiplex PCR; TCRdb has only the in-frame clones, and not every one. The sample shows around 200,000 clones, over 70% of them seen only once. Sequencing was performed on peripheral blood. The receptors were sampled from a woman in her 40s with COVID-19, enrolled during active disease.

The V and J genes are TRBV5-1 and TRBJ1-1; TRBD1 agrees at 9 bases. The V segment lost 4 bases and the J segment 10 bases; nucleotides outside the gene matches: 11. The CDR3 covers 14 residues. Germline-derived CDR1 and CDR2 are SGHRS and YFSETQ. The CDR3 bases are TGCGCCAGCAGCCCCGGGACAGGGACGAATGGAGCTTTCTTT. Translated: CASSPGTGTNGAFF.

The genes are TRBV6-5 and TRBJ1-3; the D gene is possibly TRBD1 (6 bases). V dropped 6 bases and J dropped 7 bases, with 16 bases sitting between them. The CDR3 contains 14 residues. Germline V gives CDR1 MNHEY, CDR2 SVGAGI. The CDR3 reads CASRRTALRNTIYF. In nucleotides, the CDR3 is TGTGCCAGCAGAAGGACAGCCCTTAGGAACACCATATATTTT.

V usage is TRBV27 and J usage is TRBJ1-2; D might be TRBD1 (5 bases). The CDR3 consists of 12 residues. With 1 base removed from V and 6 bases from J, the gap between germline ends came to 6 bases. Germline-derived CDR1 and CDR2 are MNHEY and SMNVEV (reference sequence). CDR3 nucleotides: TGTGCCAGCAGTTTATGGACAAATGGCTACACCTTC. Its translation: CASSLWTNGYTF.

The chain is built from TRBV28 and TRBJ1-6, with D maybe TRBD1 (5 bases). The germline V and J ends were trimmed by 3 bases and 10 bases, with 19 bases remaining between them. This CDR3 region has 16 residues. Germline CDR1 reads MDHEN; CDR2 reads SYDVKM. CDR3 sequence: CASSLVADLQGSPLHF. The CDR3 DNA is TGTGCCAGCAGTTTGGTCGCAGATCTCCAGGGCTCACCCCTCCACTTT.

This clone was picked up a small number of times. This chain joins TRBV10-3 and TRBJ1-2; 8 nucleotides agree with TRBD1. CDR1 is ENHRY and CDR2 is SYGVKD in the germline V gene. The CDR3 extends over 12 amino acids. Trimming took 6 bases from V and 6 from J; bases not matched to a gene: 3. The CDR3 region is CAISQGQDGYTF. The CDR3 nucleotides read TGTGCCATCAGCCAGGGACAGGATGGCTACACCTTC.

As DNA, the CDR3 is TGTGCCACTCTGGCTAGCGGGTTAAAAAACATTCAGTACTTC. Amino acids: CATLASGLKNIQYF. The rearrangement links TRBV5-6 to TRBJ2-4; 8 bases line up with TRBD2. This CDR3 contains 14 residues. The V and J ends lost 9 bases and 4 bases, in that order; junction bases with no gene match: 9. Germline V lookup: CDR1 SGHDT, CDR2 YYEEEE. The whole variable domain, remainder taken from reference TRBV5-6 and TRBJ2-4, is DAGVTQSPTHLIKTRGQQVTLRCSPKSGHDTVSWYQQALGQGPQFIFQYYEEEERQRGNFPDRFSGHQFPNYSSELNVNALLLGDSALYLCATLASGLKNIQYFGAGTRLSVL.

The chain links TRBV6-6 to TRBJ2-2, with 8 positions matching TRBD2. J was trimmed by 1 base and V by 5 bases; bases with no gene match: 9. CDR3 length: 17 residues. CDR1 is MNHNY, CDR2 SVGAGI, per germline (reference sequence). The CDR3 spells CASSRLAQRLNTGELFF. CDR3 DNA sequence: TGTGCCAGCAGTCGACTAGCGCAGAGATTGAACACCGGGGAGCTGTTTTTT.

CDR3 coding DNA: TGTGCCAGCAGTTTACGTGGTAGTGCGGAGCAGTACTTC. Protein sequence: CASSLRGSAEQYF. This chain joins TRBV27 and TRBJ2-7; D gene ambiguous. Trimming removed 2 bases at V and 7 bases at J, with 12 bases between. Per germline, CDR1 MNHEY and CDR2 SMNVEV (reference sequence). The CDR3 sequence is 13 residues long.

The V call is TRBV5-1, the J call TRBJ1-1; a possible D gene is TRBD1 (6 bases). V was pared by 4 bases and J by 5 bases, with 12 bases between. Germline loops: CDR1 SGHRS, CDR2 YFSETQ. CDR3 length equals 13 residues. The CDR3 reads CASSQAGATEAFF. The CDR3 region has the DNA TGCGCCAGCAGCCAAGCGGGGGCTACTGAAGCTTTCTTT.

The chain links TRBV6-5 to TRBJ1-1; perhaps TRBD1 as D (6 bases). Trimming cost V 1 base and J 0 bases, with 12 bases left between them. Germline V gene data show CDR1 as MNHEY and CDR2 as SVGAGI. The CDR3 runs 16 residues. In nucleotides, the CDR3 is TGTGCCAGCAGTTACTACCGGGACACTCTGAACACTGAAGCTTTCTTT. It encodes CASSYYRDTLNTEAFF.

The chain carries TRBV2 and TRBJ2-5; 7 positions agree with TRBD1. This CDR3 has 14 residues. The germline CDR1 and CDR2 sequences are SNHLY and FYNNEI. V lost 3 bases, J lost 4 bases, and 5 bases stayed unmatched. This chain's CDR3 is CASSDPTGTETQYF. The CDR3 region has the DNA TGTGCCAGCAGTGATCCGACAGGGACAGAGACCCAGTACTTC.

The V gene is TRBV6-2 or TRBV6-3, the J gene TRBJ2-1; D might be TRBD2 (5 bases). Per germline, CDR1 MNHEY and CDR2 SVGEGT. The length of the CDR3 is 15 residues. The germline V and J ends were trimmed by 3 bases and 2 bases, with 11 bases remaining between them. The CDR3 region has the DNA TGTGCCAGCAGTTATATCGTGGGAGCCTACAATGAGCAGTTCTTC. This translates into CASSYIVGAYNEQFF.

This sequence joins TRBV2 and TRBJ2-3, with 7 positions matching TRBD1. The CDR3 covers 14 residues. V lost 6 bases to trimming and J lost 0 bases; unmatched junction nucleotides: 3. Germline CDR1 is SNHLY and CDR2 is FYNNEI. CDR3 bases: TGTGCCAGCAGGGACAGGCCAAGCACAGATACGCAGTATTTT. Protein: CASRDRPSTDTQYF.

This chain joins TRBV3-1 (or the pseudogene TRBV3-2) and TRBJ2-7, with 7 bases aligning to TRBD1. In germline, CDR1 is LGHDT, CDR2 YNNKEL (reference sequence). The junction had 6 bases not matched to a gene; V was cut back by 5 bases and J by 5 bases. This CDR3 region has 13 residues. CDR3 in amino acids: CASSSNRGNEQYF. The CDR3 nucleotides read TGTGCCAGCAGCAGCAACAGGGGAAACGAGCAGTACTTC.

The V gene is TRBV27, the J gene TRBJ2-7, with D possibly being TRBD1 (5 bases). From germline, CDR1 is MNHEY and CDR2 SMNVEV (reference sequence). Trimming removed 5 bases from V and 4 bases from J, with 12 bases in between. This CDR3 comprises 13 residues. CDR3: CASSPINRYEQYF. The CDR3 DNA reads TGTGCCAGCAGTCCGATAAACAGGTACGAGCAGTACTTC.

The genes are TRBV5-4 and TRBJ1-5, with D perhaps matching TRBD1 (5 bases). The CDR3 length is 11 residues. V was trimmed by 10 bases and J by 3 bases, leaving 8 bases between them. Germline CDR1 SGHNT, CDR2 YYREEE (reference sequence). This CDR3 is CARQINQPQHF. In nucleotides, the CDR3 is TGTGCCCGACAGATCAATCAGCCCCAGCATTTT.

The chain is built from TRBV9 and TRBJ2-5; the D gene is possibly TRBD2 (5 bases). Germline lookup yields CDR1 SGDLS and CDR2 YYNGEE. Trimming stripped 4 bases from V and 0 bases from J, with 13 bases between. The CDR3 totals 15 residues. Here the CDR3 DNA reads TGTGCCAGCAGCCCCGGGTTGGACTACCAAGAGACCCAGTACTTC. It specifies CASSPGLDYQETQYF.

This chain links TRBV28 with TRBJ2-7; the match to TRBD1 covers 7 bases. The CDR3 extends over 17 amino acids. Per the germline V gene, CDR1 is MDHEN and CDR2 is SYDVKM. V trimming: 6 bases; J trimming: 0 bases; junction bases outside the gene matches: 14. The CDR3, as DNA: TGTGCCAGCAGCTCGTATCAACAGGGGTGGTCCTCCTACGAGCAGTACTTC. Its translation: CASSSYQQGWSSYEQYF.

The V and J genes are TRBV3-1 (or the pseudogene TRBV3-2) and TRBJ2-1; the D gene is possibly TRBD2 (7 bases). The V gene's germline CDR1 is LGHDT and CDR2 YNNKEL (reference sequence). This CDR3 has 15 residues. Deletions cut 8 bases from V and 4 bases from J, with 18 bases between. The CDR3 is CASRGGGPQYNEQFF. In DNA form, the CDR3 reads TGTGCCAGCCGGGGCGGGGGCCCACAATACAATGAGCAGTTCTTC.

The V gene is TRBV6-2 or TRBV6-3, the J gene TRBJ2-1, with 8 positions matching TRBD2. The CDR3 contains 16 residues. V lost 2 bases to trimming and J lost 3 bases; unmatched junction nucleotides: 6. Germline V lookup: CDR1 MNHEY, CDR2 SVGEGT. CDR3 amino acids: CASSYPGTRVYNEQFF. DNA for the CDR3: TGTGCCAGCAGTTACCCCGGGACTAGAGTCTACAATGAGCAGTTCTTC.

The chain employs TRBV28 and TRBJ2-3; 15 nucleotides align to TRBD2. CDR3 length equals 16 residues. Germline V CDR1 and CDR2: MDHEN, SYDVKM. V trimming: 6 bases; J trimming: 6 bases; junction bases outside the gene matches: 7. CDR3 DNA: TGTGCCAGCAGCCACCCCGGGACTAGCGGGAGGGATACGCAGTATTTT. Amino acids: CASSHPGTSGRDTQYF. The full variable domain, rest sourced from reference TRBV28 and TRBJ2-3, is DVKVTQSSRYLVKRTGEKVFLECVQDMDHENMFWYRQDPGLGLRLIYFSYDVKMKEKGDIPEGYSVSREKKERFSLILESASTNQTSMYLCASSHPGTSGRDTQYFGPGTRLTVL.

The CDR3: CASSASRRTDTQYF. CDR3 in DNA: TGTGCCAGCAGCGCGAGCCGGCGGACAGATACGCAGTATTTT. V and J are TRBV9 and TRBJ2-3; the D is unclear. Germline V gene data show CDR1 as SGDLS and CDR2 as YYNGEE. V lost 3 bases and J lost 3, with 11 bases in between. This CDR3 comprises 14 residues.

This clone was observed a handful of times. The J gene is TRBJ2-7, the V gene TRBV6-6; 8 nucleotides align to TRBD1. The CDR3 contains 16 residues. V was pared by 4 bases and J by 0 bases, with 8 bases of the junction left unmatched. CDR1 MNHNY and CDR2 SVGAGI come from the germline V gene (reference sequence). In DNA form, the CDR3 reads TGTGCCAGCAGTTCGCCAGGACAGGGCAACTCCTACGAGCAGTACTTC. Translated: CASSSPGQGNSYEQYF.